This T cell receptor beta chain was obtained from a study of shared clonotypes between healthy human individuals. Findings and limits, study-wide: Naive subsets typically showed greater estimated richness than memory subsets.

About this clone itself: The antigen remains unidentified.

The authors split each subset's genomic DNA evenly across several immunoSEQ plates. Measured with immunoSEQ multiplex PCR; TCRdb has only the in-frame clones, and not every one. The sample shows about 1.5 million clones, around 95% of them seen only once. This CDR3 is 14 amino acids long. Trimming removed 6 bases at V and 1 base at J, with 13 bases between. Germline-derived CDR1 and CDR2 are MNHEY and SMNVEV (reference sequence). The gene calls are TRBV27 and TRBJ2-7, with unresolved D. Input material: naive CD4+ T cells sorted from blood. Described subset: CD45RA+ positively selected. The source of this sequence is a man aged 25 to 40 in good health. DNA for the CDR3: TGTGCCAGCAGACTGGTCTTAGATTCCTACGAGCAGTACTTC. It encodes CASRLVLDSYEQYF.